The 24 T cell receptor beta chains given below trace back to one sample, sequenced in a study of Ad26.COV2.S vaccination and SARS-CoV-2 variants. Assay: immunoSEQ multiplex PCR; the TCRdb copy retains only in-frame clones and omits some. The sample holds a few hundred thousand clones, 83% seen once. This sample's treatment: some 20 received Ad26.COV2.S at low or high dose, single or two shots; about 5 received placebo; per-sample allocation not given. All samples were drawn on day 63, counting from the first vaccine or placebo injection. The sequencing here drew on peripheral blood, taken in a trial of Ad26.COV2.S vaccine versus placebo. All receptors come from a person aged 18-65 years who received the Ad26.COV2.S COVID-19 vaccine or a placebo.

The CDR3 loop reads CASSARAQPSYEQYF. CDR3 sequence (DNA): TGCGCCAGCAGCGCACGGGCACAGCCCTCCTACGAGCAGTACTTC. The V call is TRBV5-1, the J call TRBJ2-7; no clear D. The CDR3 totals 15 residues. V gave up 4 bases and J gave up 0 bases, with 14 bases separating them. Germline V CDR1 and CDR2: SGHRS, YFSETQ.

The chain combines TRBV5-1 with TRBJ2-7, with TRBD2 matching over 7 bases. This CDR3 is 15 amino acids long. The germline gives CDR1 SGHRS, CDR2 YFSETQ. J was trimmed by 4 bases and V by 3 bases; bases with no gene match: 10. CDR3 residues: CASSSQRGQAYEQYF. The CDR3 nucleotides are TGCGCCAGCAGCTCTCAGCGGGGCCAGGCTTACGAGCAGTACTTC.

The J gene is TRBJ2-7, the V gene TRBV6-5; 10 bases map to TRBD1. The CDR3 is 12 amino acids. The ends lost 11 bases at V and 5 bases at J; junction bases unmatched: 6. From germline, CDR1 is MNHEY and CDR2 SVGAGI. The CDR3 DNA sequence: TGTGCCGGGTGGACAGGGGGAGACGAGCAGTACTTC. Its protein is CAGWTGGDEQYF.

The chain links TRBV7-6 to TRBJ2-7, with TRBD1 as a possible D gene (6 bases). This CDR3 comprises 14 residues. Germline CDR1 is SGHVS and CDR2 is FNYEAQ. The ends were cut back, 5 bases at V and 3 bases at J, with 14 bases in the middle. The DNA for the CDR3 is TGTGCCAGCAGCGCCGGACAGATTAACTACGAGCAGTACTTC. This codes for CASSAGQINYEQYF.

This clone turned up a few times. The chain is built from TRBV2 and TRBJ1-3, with no clear D. Looked up from germline, CDR1 is SNHLY and CDR2 is FYNNEI. Trimming removed 6 bases from V and 0 bases from J, with 3 bases in between. CDR3 size: 12 residues. The CDR3 is CASRFSGNTIYF. The CDR3 coding sequence is TGTGCCAGCAGGTTCTCTGGAAACACCATATATTTT.

Only a few counts were recorded for this clone. This rearrangement joins TRBV5-1 to TRBJ1-2, with D perhaps matching TRBD1 (6 bases). This CDR3 contains 14 residues. CDR1 is SGHRS, CDR2 YFSETQ, per germline. The germline V and J ends were trimmed by 0 bases and 3 bases, with 9 bases remaining between them. CDR3 nucleotides: TGCGCCAGCAGCTTGGGACAGGTTGACTATGGCTACACCTTC. Amino acids: CASSLGQVDYGYTF. Full variable domain (outside the CDR3, taken from reference TRBV5-1 and TRBJ1-2): KAGVTQTPRYLIKTRGQQVTLSCSPISGHRSVSWYQQTPGQGLQFLFEYFSETQRNKGNFPGRFSGRQFSNSRSEMNVSTLELGDSALYLCASSLGQVDYGYTFGSGTRLTVV.

Comment on this clone: In the same sample, other DNA sequences code for this CDR3. The chain links TRBV27 to TRBJ2-3; the D gene could be TRBD1 or TRBD2 (5 bases each). CDR3 length: 14 amino acids. Per the germline V gene, CDR1 is MNHEY and CDR2 is SMNVEV (reference sequence). The germline V and J ends were trimmed by 3 bases and 5 bases, with 12 bases remaining between them. CDR3 bases: TGTGCCAGCAGTTTGCTGGGGGTGGGAGATACGCAGTATTTT. As protein: CASSLLGVGDTQYF.

The chain employs TRBV6-5 and TRBJ2-7; 12 nucleotides line up with TRBD1. Trimming took 2 bases from V and 4 from J; bases not matched to a gene: 3. The CDR3 is made up of 15 amino acids. The V gene's germline CDR1 is MNHEY and CDR2 SVGAGI. The CDR3 nucleotides are TGTGCCAGCAGTTACCTGGGACAGGGGGCTTACGAGCAGTACTTC. Its translation: CASSYLGQGAYEQYF.

A few counts support this clone. The V gene is TRBV30, the J gene TRBJ1-4; 7 bases map to TRBD1. Germline V gene sequence: CDR1 GTSNPN, CDR2 SVGIG (reference sequence). CDR3 length: 13 amino acids. Trimming at V came to 4 bases and at J to 8 bases, leaving 7 bases not matched to a gene. The CDR3 is CAWKGAIREKLFF. The CDR3 coding sequence is TGTGCCTGGAAGGGGGCGATTAGGGAAAAACTGTTTTTT.

The chain combines TRBV5-5 with TRBJ1-4; no clear D. This CDR3 has 14 residues. Trimming removed 0 bases at V and 4 bases at J, with 7 bases between. Germline V gene lookup returns CDR1 SGHKS and CDR2 YYEKEE (reference sequence). CDR3 amino acids: CASSLGRINEKLFF. The CDR3 DNA sequence: TGTGCCAGCAGCTTGGGACGGATTAATGAAAAACTGTTTTTT.

V gene TRBV18 combines with J gene TRBJ2-7, with 9 bases identical to TRBD2. V was clipped by 2 bases and J by 4 bases; unmatched bases: 3. Germline V gives CDR1 KGHSH, CDR2 LQKENI. The CDR3 spans 14 residues. The CDR3 sequence: CASSPAGGPYEQYF. CDR3 coding DNA: TGTGCCAGCTCACCAGCGGGAGGGCCTTACGAGCAGTACTTC.

This clone showed up just once. J is TRBJ1-2 and V is TRBV4-1; 11 nucleotides align to TRBD1. Losses at the gene ends were 4 bases for V and 2 bases for J; bases not matched to a gene: 9. Germline CDR1 MGHRA, CDR2 YSYEKL. This CDR3 spans 17 amino acids. The CDR3 spells CASSRGTGGFQNYGYTF. Written as DNA, the CDR3 is TGCGCCAGCAGCCGCGGGACAGGGGGTTTCCAGAACTATGGCTACACCTTC.

CDR3 amino acids: CASSSQGSNTEAFF. As DNA, the CDR3 is TGCGCCAGCAGCAGTCAGGGGTCGAACACTGAAGCTTTCTTT. The J gene is TRBJ1-1, the V gene TRBV5-1; possibly TRBD1 for D (6 bases). V lost 4 bases to trimming and J lost 1 base, with 11 bases between them. This CDR3 is built from 14 residues. CDR1 and CDR2 from the germline V gene are SGHRS and YFSETQ.

The chain employs TRBV3-1 (or the pseudogene TRBV3-2) and TRBJ1-2; D is undetermined. The CDR3 runs to 15 residues. Germline-derived CDR1 and CDR2 are LGHDT and YNNKEL (reference sequence). The V and J ends lost 4 bases and 2 bases respectively, with 14 bases between them. The CDR3 region is CASSRSSLGNYGYTF. The CDR3, as DNA: TGTGCCAGCAGCCGGTCCAGTCTAGGGAACTATGGCTACACCTTC.

The chain employs TRBV7-6 and TRBJ2-6; TRBD1 matches at 8 bases. The CDR3 loop spans 17 amino acids. J lost 4 bases, V lost 5 bases, and 10 bases had no gene match. Germline V CDR1 and CDR2: SGHVS, FNYEAQ. CDR3 residues: CASSLWQGADGANVLTF. In DNA form, the CDR3 reads TGTGCCAGCAGCCTTTGGCAGGGGGCGGACGGGGCCAACGTCCTGACTTTC. Filled out from reference TRBV7-6 and TRBJ2-6, the complete variable domain reads GAGVSQSPRYKVTKRGQDVALRCDPISGHVSLYWYRQALGQGPEFLTYFNYEAQQDKSGLPNDRFSAERPEGSISTLTIQRTEQRDSAMYRCASSLWQGADGANVLTFGAGSRLTVL.

The V and J genes are TRBV9 and TRBJ2-7; 7 bases map to TRBD2. Germline-derived CDR1 and CDR2 are SGDLS and YYNGEE. Trimming cost V 0 bases and J 3 bases; bases outside gene matches: 6. The CDR3 consists of 15 residues. As DNA, the CDR3 is TGTGCCAGCAGCGTAGAAGCGGGGCCCCTCTACGAGCAGTACTTC. It encodes CASSVEAGPLYEQYF.

The genes are TRBV19 and TRBJ2-1, with D possibly matching TRBD2 (6 bases). The germline gives CDR1 LNHDA, CDR2 SQIVND (reference sequence). V lost 5 bases and J 9 bases, leaving 20 bases between the germline ends. This CDR3 has 15 residues. CDR3 bases: TGTGCCAGTAGTGTCGCCGGGACTCACGGCGGTGAGCAGTTCTTC. Translation gives CASSVAGTHGGEQFF.

The J gene is TRBJ1-1, the V gene TRBV2; D is undetermined. V was trimmed by 0 bases and J by 11 bases, leaving 10 bases between them. Germline V lookup: CDR1 SNHLY, CDR2 FYNNEI. This CDR3 is 12 amino acids long. CDR3 protein: CASSEAPGKAFF. The DNA for the CDR3 is TGTGCCAGCAGTGAAGCTCCGGGTAAGGCTTTCTTT.

This sequence joins TRBV7-2 and TRBJ2-3, with 12 bases that match TRBD2. This CDR3 has 16 residues. Germline lookup yields CDR1 SGHTA and CDR2 FQGNSA. The J segment lost 4 bases and the V segment lost 4 bases, leaving 6 bases of the junction unmatched. The DNA of the CDR3 is TGTGCCAGCAGCTACCTACTAGCGGGAGGCGCAGATACGCAGTATTTT. This sequence encodes CASSYLLAGGADTQYF.

This chain links TRBV12-3 or TRBV12-4 with TRBJ1-2; D might be TRBD1 (6 bases). The CDR3 extends over 13 amino acids. Trimming removed 5 bases at V and 8 bases at J, with 15 bases between. The CDR3 is CASSPEGVRGYTF. The CDR3 coding sequence is TGTGCCAGCAGTCCCGAGGGGGTTAGAGGCTACACCTTC.

The genes are TRBV5-1 and TRBJ2-3, with D hard to call. This CDR3 is 14 amino acids long. CDR1 SGHRS and CDR2 YFSETQ come from the germline V gene. V dropped 1 base and J dropped 6 bases, with 12 bases sitting between them. The CDR3 bases are TGCGCCAGCAGCTTGAACCGCCAGAGGGATACGCAGTATTTT. Translation gives CASSLNRQRDTQYF.

V is TRBV4-1 and J is TRBJ2-7, with D possibly TRBD2 on 6 matching bases. The CDR3 extends over 15 amino acids. Germline V gives CDR1 MGHRA, CDR2 YSYEKL. Trimming cost V 6 bases and J 0 bases, with 15 bases left between them. The chain's CDR3 is CASSRIADSSYEQYF. The DNA for the CDR3 is TGCGCCAGCAGTCGAATAGCGGATAGCTCCTACGAGCAGTACTTC.

The chain links TRBV18 to TRBJ1-2, with 9 positions matching TRBD1. The CDR3 is 15 residues long. V gave up 4 bases and J gave up 8 bases; unmatched junction bases: 11. Germline values: CDR1 KGHSH, CDR2 LQKENI. The CDR3 coding sequence is TGTGCCAGCTCACGAGCCGGGACAGGGACCGGCGGCTACACCTTC. It codes for CASSRAGTGTGGYTF.

V usage is TRBV9 and J usage is TRBJ2-1; 7 nucleotides agree with TRBD2. This CDR3 contains 16 residues. Germline CDR1 reads SGDLS; CDR2 reads YYNGEE. V trimming: 0 bases; J trimming: 5 bases; junction bases outside the gene matches: 8. The CDR3 nucleotides are TGTGCCAGCAGCGTAGCTACCGGGAGGCTCAACAATGAGCAGTTCTTC. Residues: CASSVATGRLNNEQFF.